The entry that follows covers one TCR beta chain sequence. Its matching antigen is unknown. The CDR3 is made up of 14 amino acids. CDR1 and CDR2 (germline): SGDLS, YYNGEE. Trimming removed 0 bases from V and 2 bases from J, with 8 bases in between. The data derive from a study of cytomegalovirus exposure and HLA in healthy donors. Whole-study results and caveats: Among TCR sequences, most were rare, though some public TCRs appeared in many donors. The classifier, whose performance was assessed in both the original and validation cohorts, reportedly diagnosed cytomegalovirus status with high specificity and sensitivity.

Separate from the 666-subject first cohort was the approximately 120-subject validation cohort, to which the donors belonged. Clones were read by immunoSEQ multiplex PCR, and TCRdb kept only the in-frame ones, dropping some. The top ten hold about an eighth of the sample, which has 180,000 or so clones, roughly 88% seen once. The rearrangement uses TRBV9 and TRBJ1-2; D is perhaps TRBD1 (5 bases). The clonotype comes from a woman in her 30s in good health and CMV-seropositive. Sequencing was performed on PBMCs. CDR3 amino acids: CASSVVGGNYGYTF. DNA for the CDR3: TGTGCCAGCAGCGTAGTGGGGGGGAACTATGGCTACACCTTC.